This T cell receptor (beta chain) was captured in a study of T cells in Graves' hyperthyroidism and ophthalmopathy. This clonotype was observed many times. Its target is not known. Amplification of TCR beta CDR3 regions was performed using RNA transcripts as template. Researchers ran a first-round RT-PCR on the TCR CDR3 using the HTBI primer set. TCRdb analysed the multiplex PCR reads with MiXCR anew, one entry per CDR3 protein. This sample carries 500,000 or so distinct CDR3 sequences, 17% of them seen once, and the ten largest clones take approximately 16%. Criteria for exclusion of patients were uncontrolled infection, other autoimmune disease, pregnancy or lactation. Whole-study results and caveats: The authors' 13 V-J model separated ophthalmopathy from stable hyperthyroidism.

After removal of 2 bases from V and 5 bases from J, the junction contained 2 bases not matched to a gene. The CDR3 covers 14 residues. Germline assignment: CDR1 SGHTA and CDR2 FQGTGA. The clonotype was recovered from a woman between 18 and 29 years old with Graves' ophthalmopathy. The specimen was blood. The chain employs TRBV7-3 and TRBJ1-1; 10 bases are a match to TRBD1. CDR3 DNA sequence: TGTGCCAGCAGCTTAGGGACAGGGGCTACTGAAGCTTTCTTT. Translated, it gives CASSLGTGATEAFF. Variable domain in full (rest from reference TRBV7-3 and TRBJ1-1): GAGVSQTPSNKVTEKGKYVELRCDPISGHTALYWYRQSLGQGPEFLIYFQGTGAADDSGLPNDRFFAVRPEGSVSTLKIQRTERGDSAVYLCASSLGTGATEAFFGQGTRLTVV.